What follows is one TCR beta chain and its context. The antigen is not known. Separate from the roughly 720-subject first cohort, the roughly 130-subject validation cohort was the one that the donors belonged to. Repertoires were generated with immunoSEQ multiplex PCR, while TCRdb's copy carries only in-frame clones and drops some. The sample includes 280,000 or so clones, 88% seen only once; the top ten take over 0.7%. V lost 4 bases, J lost 0 bases, and 9 bases stayed unmatched. The CDR3 loop spans 16 amino acids. In germline, CDR1 is SQVTM, CDR2 ANQGSEA. These data come from a study of cytomegalovirus exposure and HLA in healthy donors. Broader study findings: The authors enumerated under 200 TCR beta chains as linked to cytomegalovirus. Generally TCR sequences proved uncommon, though certain public TCRs appeared in numerous donors.

Material: PBMCs. The clonotype comes from a woman under 30 in good health and CMV-seronegative. This chain joins TRBV29-1 and TRBJ2-1, with 7 bases fitting TRBD2. The CDR3 DNA reads as TGCAGCGTTGCTGGACTGGCTAGCGGCTCCTACAATGAGCAGTTCTTC. This encodes CSVAGLASGSYNEQFF.